The next 24 T cell receptor beta chains were all read from a single sample in a study of tissue T cells after allogeneic stem cell transplantation. The protocol was immunoSEQ multiplex PCR, while the TCRdb copy is restricted to in-frame clones and leaves out a portion. The data show over 4,500 clones, almost 70% seen once. Sequenced here: tissue from the colon, sampled at autopsy. The receptors originated from a female donor over 55 with lung cancer.

V gene TRBV16 combines with J gene TRBJ1-4; D unclear. The CDR3 has 12 residues. V shed 1 base and J shed 7 bases, with 4 bases lying between them. Germline V gene sequence: CDR1 KGHSY, CDR2 FQNENV. The CDR3 DNA follows: TGTGCCAGCAGCCAATTAGGTGAAAAACTGTTTTTT. This translates into CASSQLGEKLFF.

V gene TRBV6-4 combines with J gene TRBJ2-1; D gene ambiguous. Per germline, CDR1 MRHNA and CDR2 SNTAGT. The germline V and J ends were trimmed by 3 bases and 7 bases, with 10 bases remaining between them. The CDR3 runs 13 residues. In DNA, the CDR3 is TGTGCCAGCAGTGAGTACGCTGCAAATGAGCAGTTCTTC. It is translated as CASSEYAANEQFF.

This chain connects TRBV15 to TRBJ2-1; 9 bases agree with TRBD2. The V gene's germline CDR1 is LNHNV and CDR2 YYDKDF (reference sequence). V was pared by 1 base and J by 9 bases, with 7 bases of the junction left unmatched. This CDR3 has 15 residues. The CDR3 region has the DNA TGTGCCACCAGCAGAGTCAGCGGGGGGCGGGGTGAGCAGTTCTTC. This encodes CATSRVSGGRGEQFF.

This clone occurred a few times. For the CDR3, the DNA is TGTGCCAGTTCTATTTACAATGAGCAGTTCTTC. As protein: CASSIYNEQFF. This chain joins TRBV6-5 and TRBJ2-1; D unclear. Trimming removed 9 bases from V and 4 bases from J, with 7 bases in between. Germline loops: CDR1 MNHEY, CDR2 SVGAGI. The CDR3 runs to 11 residues.

V gene TRBV5-3 combines with J gene TRBJ2-7; 7 bases align to TRBD2. TRBV5-3 is treated as an ORF (open reading frame) with a function not yet certain. The V and J ends lost 4 bases and 1 base, in that order; junction bases with no gene match: 14. This CDR3 comprises 17 residues. CDR3 coding DNA: TGTGCCAGAAGCGCGTCCCATGGGAGCGGGACTTCCTACGAGCAGTACTTC. It translates to CARSASHGSGTSYEQYF.

The chain employs TRBV29-1 and TRBJ1-2; D is perhaps TRBD1 (6 bases). Trimming stripped 3 bases from V and 8 bases from J, with 19 bases between. CDR1 is SQVTM, CDR2 ANQGSEA, per germline. The CDR3 is made up of 14 amino acids. CDR3 nucleotide sequence: TGCAGCGTTGATTTCCCCCCGGGGGCGTCAGGCTACACCTTC. Residues: CSVDFPPGASGYTF. Complete variable domain (other parts from reference TRBV29-1 and TRBJ1-2): SAVISQKPSRDICQRGTSLTIQCQVDSQVTMMFWYRQQPGQSLTLIATANQGSEATYESGFVIDKFPISRPNLTFSTLTVSNMSPEDSSIYLCSVDFPPGASGYTFGSGTRLTVV.

In its sample, this clone was seen a few times. The V call is TRBV19, the J call TRBJ2-2; 8 bases agree with TRBD2. V was clipped by 2 bases and J by 2 bases; unmatched bases: 13. This CDR3 region has 19 residues. The germline V gene encodes CDR1 LNHDA and CDR2 SQIVND (reference sequence). The DNA for the CDR3 is TGTGCCAGTAGTATAATCATCCACACTAGCGGAGCTAACACCGGGGAGCTGTTTTTT. It encodes CASSIIIHTSGANTGELFF. Together with reference TRBV19 and TRBJ2-2, the CDR3 gives the full variable domain: DGGITQSPKYLFRKEGQNVTLSCEQNLNHDAMYWYRQDPGQGLRLIYYSQIVNDFQKGDIAEGYSVSREKKESFPLTVTSAQKNPTAFYLCASSIIIHTSGANTGELFFGEGSRLTVL.

The chain uses TRBV4-2 and TRBJ2-1, with 7 bases fitting TRBD2. The CDR3 length is 15 residues. Per germline, CDR1 LGHNA and CDR2 YNFKEQ. Trimming at V came to 0 bases and at J to 5 bases, leaving 4 bases not matched to a gene. CDR3 region: CASSQEGGRNNEQFF. For the CDR3, the DNA is TGTGCCAGCAGCCAAGAGGGGGGGAGGAACAATGAGCAGTTCTTC.

This rearrangement joins TRBV7-9 to TRBJ2-2; a weak D match, TRBD2 (6 bases). CDR1 and CDR2 (germline): SEHNR, FQNEAQ (reference sequence). There are 15 residues in the CDR3. The V end was cut by 5 bases, the J end by 3 bases, with 13 bases between. CDR3 in DNA: TGTGCCAGCAGCGACGACGGGGACTACACCGGGGAGCTGTTTTTT. Amino acid sequence: CASSDDGDYTGELFF.

The J gene is TRBJ2-5, the V gene TRBV5-6; D is possibly TRBD2 (6 bases). Germline CDR1 is SGHDT and CDR2 is YYEEEE. This CDR3 has 16 amino acids. The V end was cut by 4 bases, the J end by 0 bases, with 16 bases between. This CDR3 is CASSGREEGYQETQYF. CDR3 nucleotides: TGTGCCAGCAGCGGCCGAGAGGAGGGGTACCAAGAGACCCAGTACTTC.

The V and J genes are TRBV6-5 and TRBJ1-1, with a weak D call TRBD1 (5 bases). V shed 2 bases and J shed 6 bases, with 19 bases lying between them. The CDR3 has 16 amino acids. The germline CDR1 and CDR2 sequences are MNHEY and SVGAGI. The chain's CDR3 is CASSYQGFGGMAEAFF. The CDR3 DNA reads TGTGCCAGCAGTTACCAGGGCTTCGGGGGAATGGCTGAAGCTTTCTTT.

V usage is TRBV6-5 and J usage is TRBJ1-2; no clear D. CDR3 length equals 16 residues. In germline, CDR1 is MNHEY, CDR2 SVGAGI. V was trimmed by 0 bases and J by 3 bases, leaving 14 bases between them. CDR3 in amino acids: CASSYSKPLAHYGYTF. In DNA, the CDR3 is TGTGCCAGCAGTTACTCGAAGCCCCTTGCCCACTATGGCTACACCTTC.

The chain uses TRBV4-2 and TRBJ2-7; D may be TRBD2 (6 bases). The V and J ends lost 1 base and 7 bases respectively, with 17 bases between them. Germline CDR1 is LGHNA and CDR2 is YNFKEQ. The CDR3 consists of 15 residues. Here the CDR3 reads CASSQVTGDSTEQYF. For the CDR3, the DNA is TGTGCCAGCAGCCAAGTTACGGGGGACTCTACGGAGCAGTACTTC.

The chain employs TRBV4-2 and TRBJ2-3; 8 bases are shared with TRBD2. The CDR3 runs to 16 residues. V shed 4 bases and J 2 bases; nucleotides not matched to a gene: 8. Germline values: CDR1 LGHNA, CDR2 YNFKEQ. CDR3 DNA sequence: TGTGCCAGCAGCCCGGGGGGGCGGGGGTTCACAGATACGCAGTATTTT. This sequence encodes CASSPGGRGFTDTQYF.

The rearrangement uses TRBV6-5 and TRBJ2-1; the D call may be TRBD1 or TRBD2 (6 bases each). The germline V gene has CDR1 MNHEY and CDR2 SVGAGI. The CDR3 runs 15 residues. Deletions cut 6 bases from V and 4 bases from J, with 16 bases between. CDR3 sequence: CASSGGLQSYNEQFF. CDR3 nucleotides: TGTGCCAGCAGCGGGGGCTTACAGAGTTACAATGAGCAGTTCTTC.

The gene calls are TRBV30 and TRBJ1-1; tentative D call: TRBD1 (5 bases). The CDR3 loop spans 12 amino acids. Per the germline V gene, CDR1 is GTSNPN and CDR2 is SVGIG (reference sequence). The germline V and J ends were trimmed by 5 bases and 3 bases, with 10 bases remaining between them. CDR3 bases: TGTGCCTGGTCAACAGGAGACACTGAAGCTTTCTTT. Translating it yields CAWSTGDTEAFF.

This clone showed up just a few times. The rearrangement joins TRBV11-3 to TRBJ1-5; no clear D gene. The CDR3 has 15 amino acids. The V gene lost 0 bases and the J gene lost 4 bases, with 10 bases spanning the gap. Germline values: CDR1 SGHNT, CDR2 YENEEA. CDR3 nucleotides: TGTGCCAGCAGCTTAGAATACCTTAGGAATCAGCCCCAGCATTTT. Translating gives CASSLEYLRNQPQHF.

CDR3 residues: CSASLLAKNIQYF. In nucleotides, the CDR3 is TGCAGTGCTAGTTTGCTAGCCAAAAACATTCAGTACTTC. The rearrangement uses TRBV20-1 and TRBJ2-4; no firm D call. The CDR3 runs 13 residues. V lost 3 bases and J 0 bases, leaving 6 bases between the germline ends. The V gene's germline CDR1 is DFQATT and CDR2 SNEGSKA (reference sequence).

DNA of the CDR3: TGTGCCAGCAGTGACCACACAGATACGCAGTATTTT. Its protein is CASSDHTDTQYF. V gene TRBV6-1 combines with J gene TRBJ2-3; no reliable D call. The CDR3 is 12 amino acids. From germline, CDR1 is MNHNS and CDR2 SASEGT. Trimming took off 3 bases at V and 2 bases at J, with 3 bases between the two ends.

V usage is TRBV3-1 (or the pseudogene TRBV3-2) and J usage is TRBJ2-1; D is perhaps TRBD1 or TRBD2 (5 bases each). The CDR3 covers 14 residues. Trimming removed 4 bases from V and 8 bases from J, with 15 bases in between. Germline V gene sequence: CDR1 LGHDT, CDR2 YNNKEL (reference sequence). The DNA of the CDR3 is TGTGCCAGCAGCCGAAGAGGGCAGGGCCATGAGCAGTTCTTC. This translates into CASSRRGQGHEQFF.

In this sample, this clone is large (0.1 to 1%). The chain uses TRBV2 and TRBJ1-2; D might be TRBD1 (5 bases). The V and J ends lost 3 bases and 0 bases respectively, with 17 bases between them. The CDR3 has 17 amino acids. CDR1 and CDR2 (germline): SNHLY, FYNNEI. In DNA, the CDR3 is TGTGCCAGCAGTGACTTCCCTGGGGGGAAAGCTAACTATGGCTACACCTTC. This translates into CASSDFPGGKANYGYTF.

The chain's CDR3 is CASSLTLAFYDEQYF. As DNA, the CDR3 is TGTGCCAGCAGCTTAACCTTAGCCTTTTACGACGAGCAGTACTTC. The rearrangement uses TRBV7-8 and TRBJ2-7; no clear D. Per the germline V gene, CDR1 is SGHVS and CDR2 is FQNEAQ. The CDR3 runs to 15 residues. Deletions cut 2 bases from V and 5 bases from J, with 16 bases between.

V and J are TRBV5-4 and TRBJ1-5; possible D gene TRBD1, 6 bases. The germline V gene has CDR1 SGHNT and CDR2 YYREEE (reference sequence). The CDR3 loop spans 14 amino acids. V dropped 1 base and J dropped 6 bases, with 11 bases sitting between them. The CDR3 bases are TGTGCCAGCAGCTTGTGGGGGGCCGGTCAGCCCCAGCATTTT. Translation gives CASSLWGAGQPQHF.

This chain joins TRBV6-1 and TRBJ1-2; perhaps TRBD1 as D (5 bases). The CDR3 consists of 18 residues. With 0 bases removed from V and 4 bases from J, the gap between germline ends came to 21 bases. CDR1 and CDR2 from the germline V gene are MNHNS and SASEGT. This CDR3 is CASSEAGGSVLRGYGYTF. CDR3 DNA sequence: TGTGCCAGCAGTGAAGCTGGGGGGAGCGTGCTTCGTGGCTATGGCTACACCTTC.